This T cell receptor (beta chain) emerged from a study of vaccination effects on CD4 cells after COVID-19. A word on this clone: What it recognizes is unknown.

Antigen-specific CD4+ T cells were expanded with viral peptide pools in the ViraFEST assay before sequencing. Once cultured for roughly 10 days, the cells underwent separation to obtain CD4+ T cells. BNT162b2 vaccine or mRNA-1273 vaccine was given to participants in two doses. The repertoire was sequenced with immunoSEQ multiplex PCR; TCRdb's copy has only in-frame clones and lacks some. Of 14,000 or so clones listed, approximately 72% are singletons. The CDR3 runs to 13 residues. The trim removed 6 bases at V and 4 bases at J, leaving 3 bases unmatched. Here the sequenced sample was CD4+ T cells from PBMCs cultured with SARS-CoV-2 spike peptides, taken after COVID-19 vaccination. The V and J genes are TRBV12-3 or TRBV12-4 and TRBJ2-7; 10 nucleotides line up with TRBD2. The sequence came from a human donor who received a COVID-19 vaccine. In nucleotides, the CDR3 is TGTGCCAGCAGGACTAGCGGGCTTTACGAGCAGTACTTC. This translates into CASRTSGLYEQYF.